This T cell receptor beta chain appears in the sequencing data of a study of CD8 T cells in ankylosing spondylitis. Study-wide findings and caveats: There were earlier reports of some motif variants in reactive arthritis synovial fluid and blood.

Looked up from germline, CDR1 is DFQATT and CDR2 is SNEGSKA (reference sequence). The CDR3 consists of 13 residues. V lost 3 bases and J 4 bases, leaving 11 bases between the germline ends. Each TCR beta library was made by quantitative 5'-RACE that incorporated molecular barcodes. TCRdb recomputed calls from the 5' RACE reads with MiXCR, one row per CDR3 protein. The table includes about 250,000 distinct CDR3 sequences, roughly a third detected once. Concerning this clonotype: The antigen remains unidentified.

The TCR comes from a male donor with ankylosing spondylitis or in good health (not recorded which). The source material was blood, either unsorted or a sorted T cell fraction (not recorded which). The genes are TRBV20-1 and TRBJ2-3, with D possibly TRBD2 on 5 matching bases. CDR3 in amino acids: CSASGQDSDTQYF. The CDR3 region has the DNA TGCAGTGCTAGCGGTCAGGACTCAGATACGCAGTATTTT.